This record concerns one TCR beta chain sequence. Antigen specificity is unknown. The source of the sample is a study of T cells expressing NK-cell markers. Study at large: Underlying the TCR beta repertoires were sorted CD3+CD56+NKG2C+, CD3+CD56+NKG2C- and CD3+CD56-NKG2C+ T cells. In the group of eight sequenced donors, seven were HCMV-seropositive and one was seronegative. Study-level points and caveats: There remained a lack of clarity about HCMV specificity of expanded NKG2C+ T cell clones.

TCRdb reworked the 5' RACE reads into one entry per CDR3 protein, no DNA. This sample's table reports approximately 440,000 distinct CDR3 sequences. The V gene's germline CDR1 is KGHSH and CDR2 LQKENI. The CDR3 runs to 15 residues. The TCR sequence derives from a woman aged 45 to 65 in good health. The rearrangement links TRBV18 to TRBJ2-1; TCRdb names TRBD2, which stays unverified in the absence of DNA. Sequenced input: blood T cells: a sorted CD56 or NKG2C T cell subset, CD4+ or CD8+ T cells, or bulk PBMC T cells (not recorded which). CDR3 loop: CASSRFLREVGEQFF.